These 27 T cell receptor beta chains share one sample of origin, sequenced in a study of blood T cell repertoires in COVID-19. Profiled with immunoSEQ multiplex PCR; TCRdb holds only in-frame clones, not every one. The sample consists of approximately 180,000 clones, roughly 80% of them appearing once. The specimen sequenced was peripheral blood. The receptor set was obtained from a woman older than 75 with COVID-19, enrolled during active disease.

This rearrangement joins TRBV6-6 to TRBJ2-1; 13 nucleotides agree with TRBD2. In germline, CDR1 is MNHNY, CDR2 SVGAGI (reference sequence). This CDR3 has 16 amino acids. Trimming at V came to 2 bases and at J to 6 bases, leaving 4 bases not matched to a gene. The CDR3 DNA is TGTGCCAGCAGTTACCAACTAGCGGGAGGGCGCAATGAGCAGTTCTTC. As protein: CASSYQLAGGRNEQFF.

This rearrangement joins TRBV7-6 to TRBJ2-7; 10 bases map to TRBD1. The CDR3 spans 16 residues. Germline assignment: CDR1 SGHVS and CDR2 FNYEAQ. The junction had 9 bases not matched to a gene; V was cut back by 5 bases and J by 2 bases. The CDR3 loop reads CASSLKPGQGTYEQYF. CDR3 in DNA: TGTGCCAGCAGCCTCAAACCGGGACAGGGGACCTACGAGCAGTACTTC.

The V call is TRBV7-9, the J call TRBJ2-7, with D possibly TRBD1 on 6 matching bases. The CDR3 loop spans 13 amino acids. The V gene lost 5 bases and the J gene lost 3 bases, with 11 bases spanning the gap. Germline values: CDR1 SEHNR, CDR2 FQNEAQ (reference sequence). In nucleotides, the CDR3 is TGTGCCAGCAGCGAGACAGGAGTCTACGAGCAGTACTTC. Translating it yields CASSETGVYEQYF.

The gene calls are TRBV5-1 and TRBJ2-3; D possibly corresponds to TRBD2 (6 bases). The V end was cut by 0 bases, the J end by 0 bases, with 14 bases between. The V gene's germline CDR1 is SGHRS and CDR2 YFSETQ. This CDR3 has 17 residues. CDR3 region: CASSLGVLAFSTDTQYF. The DNA of the CDR3 is TGCGCCAGCAGCTTGGGAGTTCTAGCGTTTAGCACAGATACGCAGTATTTT.

The chain recombines TRBV18 with TRBJ2-1, with a possible D match to TRBD1 (5 bases). The V gene lost 2 bases and the J gene lost 5 bases, with 13 bases spanning the gap. The CDR3 consists of 15 residues. CDR1 KGHSH and CDR2 LQKENI come from the germline V gene. The chain's CDR3 is CASSPSQGWDNEQFF. CDR3 sequence (DNA): TGTGCCAGCTCACCAAGTCAGGGCTGGGACAATGAGCAGTTCTTC.

This clone has more than one count but fewer than ten. The chain combines TRBV5-1 with TRBJ2-7; D perhaps matches TRBD2 (5 bases). V dropped 4 bases and J dropped 4 bases, with 9 bases sitting between them. CDR3 length equals 12 residues. The germline gives CDR1 SGHRS, CDR2 YFSETQ. Here the CDR3 reads CASSIEGYEQYF. The CDR3, as DNA: TGCGCCAGCAGCATTGAGGGTTACGAGCAGTACTTC.

The chain employs TRBV15 and TRBJ1-6; D is uncertain. Germline V gene data show CDR1 as LNHNV and CDR2 as YYDKDF (reference sequence). This CDR3 is 15 amino acids long. Trimming pared 0 bases from V and 9 bases from J, leaving 12 bases between. The chain's CDR3 is CATSRDRQAFSPLHF. CDR3 bases: TGTGCCACCAGCAGAGATCGGCAGGCGTTTTCACCCCTCCACTTT.

This clone was picked up a small number of times. The rearrangement joins TRBV5-1 to TRBJ1-4, with a weak D call TRBD1 (6 bases). Trimming cost V 4 bases and J 4 bases, with 14 bases left between them. The CDR3 has 15 amino acids. The germline gives CDR1 SGHRS, CDR2 YFSETQ. This CDR3 is CASSLGQKLNEKLFF. CDR3 sequence (DNA): TGCGCCAGCAGCCTAGGACAGAAGCTTAATGAAAAACTGTTTTTT.

This clone has just a few counts. This sequence joins TRBV7-2 and TRBJ1-2; D ambiguous. The CDR3 loop spans 15 amino acids. CDR1 is SGHTA, CDR2 FQGNSA, per germline. Trimming took 5 bases from V and 0 from J, leaving 13 bases between them. The CDR3 nucleotides are TGTGCCAGCAGCATACAGTCCGGAACTAACTATGGCTACACCTTC. Translating it yields CASSIQSGTNYGYTF.

This clone came up once. The chain has TRBV3-1 (or the pseudogene TRBV3-2) and TRBJ2-3; D is undetermined. V was trimmed by 6 bases and J by 2 bases, leaving 6 bases between them. The V gene's germline CDR1 is LGHDT and CDR2 YNNKEL (reference sequence). The CDR3 is made up of 12 amino acids. CDR3 amino acids: CASSQYTDTQYF. CDR3 coding DNA: TGTGCCAGCAGTCAATACACAGATACGCAGTATTTT.

The genes are TRBV5-1 and TRBJ2-5; tentatively, D is TRBD2 (7 bases). Germline V lookup: CDR1 SGHRS, CDR2 YFSETQ. The CDR3 is 14 residues long. The V end was cut by 4 bases, the J end by 1 base, with 11 bases between. CDR3 bases: TGCGCCAGCAGCGCCCGGGGGGCCCAAGAGACCCAGTACTTC. This sequence encodes CASSARGAQETQYF. The full variable domain, completed using reference TRBV5-1 and TRBJ2-5, is KAGVTQTPRYLIKTRGQQVTLSCSPISGHRSVSWYQQTPGQGLQFLFEYFSETQRNKGNFPGRFSGRQFSNSRSEMNVSTLELGDSALYLCASSARGAQETQYFGPGTRLLVL.

V and J are TRBV2 and TRBJ2-7; 9 nucleotides align to TRBD2. Germline V lookup: CDR1 SNHLY, CDR2 FYNNEI. The CDR3 loop spans 16 amino acids. Trimming at V came to 3 bases and at J to 6 bases, leaving 12 bases not matched to a gene. In nucleotides, the CDR3 is TGTGCCAGCAGTGAGGCCCCCGCTAGCGGGAAACGCGAGCAGTACTTC. Encoded protein: CASSEAPASGKREQYF.

This chain joins TRBV5-1 and TRBJ2-5; 15 bases are shared with TRBD2. V gave up 4 bases and J gave up 2 bases; unmatched junction bases: 15. Germline CDR1 reads SGHRS; CDR2 reads YFSETQ. The CDR3 loop spans 20 amino acids. The CDR3 reads CASSPRTSGGDLIRQETQYF. In DNA form, the CDR3 reads TGCGCCAGCAGCCCTCGGACTAGCGGGGGGGACCTAATAAGACAAGAGACCCAGTACTTC.

This chain links TRBV6-5 with TRBJ2-1; TRBD2 matches 7 bases. There are 13 residues in the CDR3. V lost 6 bases and J lost 6; bases outside the gene matches: 5. The germline V gene encodes CDR1 MNHEY and CDR2 SVGAGI. The CDR3 reads CASRYGGGNEQFF. DNA of the CDR3: TGTGCCAGCAGATATGGGGGGGGCAATGAGCAGTTCTTC.

The CDR3 bases are TGTGCCAGCTCACCGACAGGGGGCGGATGGGCTGAAGCTTTCTTT. It is translated as CASSPTGGGWAEAFF. The V and J genes are TRBV18 and TRBJ1-1; 10 bases map to TRBD1. Per the germline V gene, CDR1 is KGHSH and CDR2 is LQKENI. The CDR3 loop spans 15 amino acids. With V trimmed by 3 bases and J by 6 bases, 7 bases remained unmatched.

As DNA, the CDR3 is TGTGCCAGCAGGATCCGGGACAGTCTTTACAATGAGCAGTTCTTC. Its translation: CASRIRDSLYNEQFF. The chain combines TRBV11-3 with TRBJ2-1; TRBD1 matches 7 bases. CDR3 length: 15 amino acids. After removal of 6 bases from V and 4 bases from J, the junction contained 9 bases not matched to a gene. Germline assignment: CDR1 SGHNT and CDR2 YENEEA.

The chain employs TRBV5-5 and TRBJ1-3; no clear D gene. Germline V gene sequence: CDR1 SGHKS, CDR2 YYEKEE (reference sequence). Trimming took off 2 bases at V and 0 bases at J, with 6 bases between the two ends. The CDR3 has 14 amino acids. The CDR3 here is CASSLVSSGNTIYF. The CDR3 DNA follows: TGTGCCAGCAGCTTAGTTAGCTCTGGAAACACCATATATTTT.

The chain uses TRBV19 and TRBJ2-4; 7 bases fit TRBD2. Germline CDR1 LNHDA, CDR2 SQIVND (reference sequence). This CDR3 contains 12 residues. After removal of 4 bases from V and 9 bases from J, the junction contained 3 bases not matched to a gene. The CDR3: CASSRREGIQYF. The CDR3 coding sequence is TGTGCCAGTAGTAGGAGGGAGGGCATTCAGTACTTC.

The CDR3: CASRQFNQPQHF. The CDR3 DNA is TGTGCCAGCAGACAGTTCAATCAGCCCCAGCATTTT. The chain couples TRBV6-5 to TRBJ1-5; D unresolved. This CDR3 is built from 12 residues. Germline V gives CDR1 MNHEY, CDR2 SVGAGI. V shed 6 bases and J shed 3 bases, with 6 bases lying between them.

The genes are TRBV27 and TRBJ1-6; perhaps TRBD1 as D (5 bases). The germline V and J ends were trimmed by 6 bases and 1 base, with 7 bases remaining between them. The CDR3 loop spans 14 amino acids. CDR1 is MNHEY, CDR2 SMNVEV, per germline (reference sequence). For the CDR3, the DNA is TGTGCCAGCAGCCACAGGTCCTATAATTCACCCCTCCACTTT. Protein: CASSHRSYNSPLHF.

The chain joins TRBV3-1 (or the pseudogene TRBV3-2) to TRBJ2-1; TRBD2 might be the D (6 bases). The CDR3 consists of 15 residues. Germline loops: CDR1 LGHDT, CDR2 YNNKEL (reference sequence). Trimming removed 4 bases at V and 9 bases at J, with 19 bases between. The CDR3 here is CASSPWTTSLGEQFF. Here the CDR3 DNA reads TGTGCCAGCAGCCCATGGACTACCTCCCTGGGTGAGCAGTTCTTC.

The chain couples TRBV27 to TRBJ2-5; D unresolved. CDR1 is MNHEY, CDR2 SMNVEV, per germline (reference sequence). The CDR3 contains 17 residues. The ends were cut back, 4 bases at V and 7 bases at J, with 25 bases in the middle. CDR3 DNA: TGTGCCAGCAGTTCCCTTCGCGTTGCAGGCGAGATCGGGACCCAGTACTTC. It specifies CASSSLRVAGEIGTQYF.

The V and J genes are TRBV13 and TRBJ1-2, with D possibly TRBD1 on 6 matching bases. Trimming pared 9 bases from V and 2 bases from J, leaving 7 bases between. This CDR3 contains 11 residues. The germline V gene has CDR1 PRHDT and CDR2 FYEKMQ (reference sequence). The CDR3 DNA is TGTGCCAGTGACAGGAACTATGGCTACACCTTC. Protein: CASDRNYGYTF.

The chain carries TRBV5-4 and TRBJ1-2; TRBD1 aligns across 7 bases. CDR1 and CDR2 from the germline V gene are SGHNT and YYREEE (reference sequence). Germline trimming cut 4 bases from V and 2 bases from J; bases unmatched to any gene: 5. CDR3 length: 14 residues. The CDR3 sequence: CASSRTGENYGYTF. The CDR3 region has the DNA TGTGCCAGCAGCCGGACAGGAGAGAACTATGGCTACACCTTC.

This sequence joins TRBV6-5 and TRBJ1-4, with TRBD1 as a possible D gene (5 bases). CDR1 and CDR2 (germline): MNHEY, SVGAGI. Trimming removed 2 bases from V and 7 bases from J, with 14 bases in between. The length of the CDR3 is 15 residues. The DNA of the CDR3 is TGTGCCAGCAGTTACAACGCTTTGGGGGGTGAAAAACTGTTTTTT. Protein: CASSYNALGGEKLFF.

The chain recombines TRBV6-5 with TRBJ1-1; TRBD1 aligns across 9 bases. The CDR3 length is 11 residues. Germline loops: CDR1 MNHEY, CDR2 SVGAGI. J gave up 10 bases and V 7 bases, and 4 bases lay outside the gene matches. The CDR3 is CASIKQGAAFF. In DNA, the CDR3 is TGTGCCAGCATTAAACAGGGGGCAGCTTTCTTT.

V is TRBV27 and J is TRBJ2-1; D possibly corresponds to TRBD1 (6 bases). This CDR3 spans 17 amino acids. CDR1 is MNHEY and CDR2 is SMNVEV in the germline V gene (reference sequence). V lost 5 bases, J lost 7 bases, and 24 bases lay in between. CDR3 DNA sequence: TGTGCCAGCAGTGCACCACAGGGATCCCAAATGGTTAATGAGCAGTTCTTC. Its protein is CASSAPQGSQMVNEQFF.